This TCR beta chain was obtained from a study of OX40 agonist ivuxolimab in advanced cancers. Study-level information: A mean age of around 66 years, range about 20 to 79, was recorded, and about 83% were male.

Only in-frame clones appear in the TCRdb table, and some are missing; sequencing was by immunoSEQ multiplex PCR. Of tens of thousands of clones listed, roughly 84% are singletons. Broader study findings: Some patients who did not respond also had low normalized T-cell clonal expansion. Partial responders receiving 0.1-3.0 mg/kg showed among the lowest clonal expansion.

V was cut by 2 bases and J by 7 bases, with 11 bases left in between. Per the germline V gene, CDR1 is SGHAT and CDR2 is FQNNGV. The CDR3 loop spans 14 amino acids. As regards this clone: The antigen remains undetermined.

The specimen was CD4+ or CD8+ T cells sorted from blood, collected in a trial of the OX40 agonist ivuxolimab. The clonotype was recovered from an adult with an advanced solid tumor such as melanoma, head and neck, liver or kidney cancer. This sequence joins TRBV11-2 and TRBJ1-4; D not certain. The CDR3 coding sequence is TGTGCCAGCAGCTTAAGGGCGGGCGCTGAAAAACTGTTTTTT. Its protein product is CASSLRAGAEKLFF.